This entry lists 2 T cell receptor beta chains sequenced from one sample in a study of cytomegalovirus exposure and HLA in healthy donors. It was with 60 Vbeta and 13 Jbeta primers that the PCR ran. Clones were sequenced by immunoSEQ multiplex PCR, and TCRdb holds only the in-frame ones, with some missing. The sample has nearly 100,000 clones, over 8% seen once; the top ten hold about 4.7%. The sequencing input was PBMCs. These TCRs come from a man aged 50 to 59 in good health and CMV-seropositive.

This clone was seen only a few times. The chain has TRBV6-5 and TRBJ2-7, with 14 bases that match TRBD2. J was trimmed by 4 bases and V by 4 bases; bases with no gene match: 3. The CDR3 has 15 residues. Germline CDR1 is MNHEY and CDR2 is SVGAGI. CDR3 bases: TGTGCCAGCAGTTTGGGGACTAGCGGGGGATACGAGCAGTACTTC. The encoded protein is CASSLGTSGGYEQYF.

A few counts support this clone. V usage is TRBV2 and J usage is TRBJ1-1, with TRBD1 matching 11 bases. V lost 6 bases and J lost 6; bases outside the gene matches: 6. CDR3 length: 14 amino acids. Germline CDR1 is SNHLY and CDR2 is FYNNEI. The CDR3 protein is CASRRTGGVPEAFF. The DNA of the CDR3 is TGTGCCAGCAGGCGGACAGGGGGCGTTCCTGAAGCTTTCTTT. The full variable domain, completed using reference TRBV2 and TRBJ1-1, is EPEVTQTPSHQVTQMGQEVILRCVPISNHLYFYWYRQILGQKVEFLVSFYNNEISEKSEIFDDQFSVERPDGSNFTLKIRSTKLEDSAMYFCASRRTGGVPEAFFGQGTRLTVV.